Listed below are T cell receptor beta chains from one sample, sequenced in a study of T cell repertoires in cytomegalovirus infection. TCRdb reanalysed the reads using MiXCR and keeps one entry per CDR3 protein. The sample lists 250,000 or so distinct CDR3 sequences, about 18% occurring once. What was sequenced was CD8+ T cells from PBMCs. The receptors stem from a human donor in good health (CMV status not recorded). Some clones in this sample may be carry-over from other donors' samples. Each CDR3 is given with its conserved first and last residue.

CASSLAASGGSETQYF	TRBJ2-5	TRBV5-6	16
CASSQDQASSYNEQFF	TRBJ2-1	TRBV4-2	16
CASSLQRASSTDTQYF	TRBJ2-3	TRBV28	16
CASSLSQDTPQETQYF	TRBJ2-5	TRBV7-3	16
CASTREFTGELFF	TRBJ2-2	TRBV7-2	13
CASRTKGERHDNEQFF	TRBJ2-1	TRBV25-1	16
CASSRGQGAVGYTF	TRBJ1-2	TRBV11-2	14
CASSQELLAGGGSYEQYF	TRBJ2-7	TRBV14	18
CASSLVSSTDTQYF	TRBJ2-3	TRBV5-6	14
CASSLAGNLNYEQYF	TRBJ2-7	TRBV5-1	15
CASSLPTETYEQYF	TRBJ2-7	TRBV5-6	14
CASMTSRREGNYGYTF	TRBJ1-2	TRBV2	16
CSSWKYNEQFF	TRBJ2-1	TRBV29-1	11
CASSLEGAGTEAFF	TRBJ1-1	TRBV7-2	14
CASRSDGATQHF	TRBJ1-5	TRBV12-3/TRBV12-4	12
CASSLSRVGYEQYF	TRBJ2-7	TRBV7-2	14
CASSRREENEKLFF	TRBJ1-4	TRBV3-1	14
CASSLGGVKFF	TRBJ2-1	TRBV11-2	11
CASSPRTSNQPQHF	TRBJ1-5	TRBV6-1	14
CASSPLVDNYGFSYNEQFF	TRBJ2-1	TRBV11-2	19
CASSLRQGDIRAFMEQFF	TRBJ2-1	TRBV7-9	18
CAISEGQGPYNEQFF	TRBJ2-1	TRBV10-3	15
CASSLWGPQYEQYF	TRBJ2-7	TRBV5-5	14
CSAAGTGNEKLFF	TRBJ1-4	TRBV20-1	13
CASSELAASNYGYTF	TRBJ1-2	TRBV2	15